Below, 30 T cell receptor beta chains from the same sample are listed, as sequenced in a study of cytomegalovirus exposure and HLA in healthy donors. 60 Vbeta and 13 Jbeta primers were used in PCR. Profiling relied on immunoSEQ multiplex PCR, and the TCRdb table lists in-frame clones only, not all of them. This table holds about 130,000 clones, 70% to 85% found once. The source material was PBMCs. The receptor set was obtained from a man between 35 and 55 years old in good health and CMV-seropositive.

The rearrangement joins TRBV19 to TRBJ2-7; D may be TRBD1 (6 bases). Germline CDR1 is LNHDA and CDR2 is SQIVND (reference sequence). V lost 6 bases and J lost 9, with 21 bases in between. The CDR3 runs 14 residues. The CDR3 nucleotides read TGTGCCAGTAGCTCGGGACACCCTCCGCTGGGGCAGTACTTC. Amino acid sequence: CASSSGHPPLGQYF.

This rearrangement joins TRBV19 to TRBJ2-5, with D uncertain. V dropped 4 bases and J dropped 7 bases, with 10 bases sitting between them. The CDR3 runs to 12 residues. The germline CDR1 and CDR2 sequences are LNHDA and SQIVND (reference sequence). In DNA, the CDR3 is TGTGCCAGTAGTAGTGATCCAGGGACCCAGTACTTC. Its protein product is CASSSDPGTQYF. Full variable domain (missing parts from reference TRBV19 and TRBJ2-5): DGGITQSPKYLFRKEGQNVTLSCEQNLNHDAMYWYRQDPGQGLRLIYYSQIVNDFQKGDIAEGYSVSREKKESFPLTVTSAQKNPTAFYLCASSSDPGTQYFGPGTRLLVL.

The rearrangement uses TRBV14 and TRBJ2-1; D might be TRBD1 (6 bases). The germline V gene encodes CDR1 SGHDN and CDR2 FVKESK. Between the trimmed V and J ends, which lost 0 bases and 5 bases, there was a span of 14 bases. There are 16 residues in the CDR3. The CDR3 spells CASSQDLGAGNNEQFF. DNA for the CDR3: TGTGCCAGCAGCCAAGATCTGGGGGCCGGGAACAATGAGCAGTTCTTC.

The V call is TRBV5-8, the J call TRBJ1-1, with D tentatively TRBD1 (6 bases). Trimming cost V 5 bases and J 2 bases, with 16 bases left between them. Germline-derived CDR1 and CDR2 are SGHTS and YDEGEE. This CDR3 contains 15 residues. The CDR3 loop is CASRRGGAINTEAFF. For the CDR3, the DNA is TGTGCCAGCAGACGTGGGGGCGCGATAAACACTGAAGCTTTCTTT. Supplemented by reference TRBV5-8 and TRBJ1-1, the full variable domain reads EAGVTQSPTHLIKTRGQQATLRCSPISGHTSVYWYQQALGLGLQFLLWYDEGEERNRGNFPPRFSGRQFPNYSSELNVNALELEDSALYLCASRRGGAINTEAFFGQGTRLTVV.

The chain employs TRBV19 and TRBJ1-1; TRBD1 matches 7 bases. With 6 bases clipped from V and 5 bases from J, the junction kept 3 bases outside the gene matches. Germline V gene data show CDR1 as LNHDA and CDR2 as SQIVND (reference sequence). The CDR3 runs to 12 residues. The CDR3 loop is CASRTGNTEAFF. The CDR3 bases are TGTGCCAGTAGGACAGGGAATACTGAAGCTTTCTTT.

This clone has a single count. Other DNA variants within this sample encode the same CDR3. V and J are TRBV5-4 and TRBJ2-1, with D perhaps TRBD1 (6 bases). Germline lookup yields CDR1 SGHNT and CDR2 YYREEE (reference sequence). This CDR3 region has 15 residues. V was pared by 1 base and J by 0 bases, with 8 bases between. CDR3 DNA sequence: TGTGCCAGCAGCTTGAGCAGGGGCTCCTACAATGAGCAGTTCTTC. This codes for CASSLSRGSYNEQFF.

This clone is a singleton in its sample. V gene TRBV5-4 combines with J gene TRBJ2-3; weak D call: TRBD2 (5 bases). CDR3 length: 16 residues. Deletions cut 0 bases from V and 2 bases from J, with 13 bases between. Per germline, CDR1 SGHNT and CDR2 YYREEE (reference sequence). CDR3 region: CASSLARSGYTDTQYF. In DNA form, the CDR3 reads TGTGCCAGCAGCTTGGCCAGGAGCGGCTACACAGATACGCAGTATTTT. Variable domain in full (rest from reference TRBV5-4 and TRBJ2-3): ETGVTQSPTHLIKTRGQQVTLRCSSQSGHNTVSWYQQALGQGPQFIFQYYREEENGRGNFPPRFSGLQFPNYSSELNVNALELDDSALYLCASSLARSGYTDTQYFGPGTRLTVL.

The CDR3 sequence: CASAPTGVSGIYF. DNA for the CDR3: TGTGCTAGTGCCCCGACGGGGGTTTCAGGCATATATTTT. The rearrangement joins TRBV12-5 to TRBJ1-3; perhaps TRBD1 as D (5 bases). Germline V gene lookup returns CDR1 LGHNT and CDR2 FRNRAP. This CDR3 region has 13 residues. V was pared by 7 bases and J by 12 bases, with 19 bases between.

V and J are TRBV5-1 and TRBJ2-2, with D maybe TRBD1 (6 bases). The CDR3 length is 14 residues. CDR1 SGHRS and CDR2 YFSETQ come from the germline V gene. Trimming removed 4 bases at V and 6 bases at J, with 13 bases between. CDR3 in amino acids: CASSPGTGPGELFF. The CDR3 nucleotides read TGCGCCAGCAGCCCGGGAACAGGGCCCGGGGAGCTGTTTTTT.

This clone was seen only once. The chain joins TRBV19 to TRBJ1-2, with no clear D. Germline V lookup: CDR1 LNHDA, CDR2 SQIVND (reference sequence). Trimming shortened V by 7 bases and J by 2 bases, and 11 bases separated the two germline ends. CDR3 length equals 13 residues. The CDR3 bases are TGTGCCAGTACTATGCGAGGGAACTATGGCTACACCTTC. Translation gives CASTMRGNYGYTF. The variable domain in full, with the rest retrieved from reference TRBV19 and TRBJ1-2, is DGGITQSPKYLFRKEGQNVTLSCEQNLNHDAMYWYRQDPGQGLRLIYYSQIVNDFQKGDIAEGYSVSREKKESFPLTVTSAQKNPTAFYLCASTMRGNYGYTFGSGTRLTVV.

The CDR3 coding sequence is TGTGCCAGCACGCTCAAGCGGGAGGAGTCTGAGCAGTTCTTC. It translates to CASTLKREESEQFF. The chain couples TRBV2 to TRBJ2-1, with 9 bases matching TRBD2. CDR1 is SNHLY, CDR2 FYNNEI, per germline. The CDR3 has 14 amino acids. V lost 7 bases, J lost 9 bases, and 10 bases stayed unmatched.

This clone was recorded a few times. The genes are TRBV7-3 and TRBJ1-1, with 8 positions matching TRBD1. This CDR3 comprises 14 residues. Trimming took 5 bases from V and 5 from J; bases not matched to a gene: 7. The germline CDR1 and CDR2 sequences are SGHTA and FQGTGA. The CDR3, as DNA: TGTGCCAGCAGCGACGGACAGGGAGGGACTGAAGCTTTCTTT. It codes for CASSDGQGGTEAFF.

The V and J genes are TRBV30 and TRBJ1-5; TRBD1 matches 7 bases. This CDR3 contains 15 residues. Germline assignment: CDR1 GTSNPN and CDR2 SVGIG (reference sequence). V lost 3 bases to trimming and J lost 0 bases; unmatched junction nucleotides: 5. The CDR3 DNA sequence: TGTGCCTGGAGCCAGGGGGTAAATAGCAATCAGCCCCAGCATTTT. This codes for CAWSQGVNSNQPQHF.

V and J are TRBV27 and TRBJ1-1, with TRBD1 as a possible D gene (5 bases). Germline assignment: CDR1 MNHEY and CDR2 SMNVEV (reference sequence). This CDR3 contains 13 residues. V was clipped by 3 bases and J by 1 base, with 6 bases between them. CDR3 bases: TGTGCCAGCAGTTTGACAGAGAACACTGAAGCTTTCTTT. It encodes CASSLTENTEAFF.

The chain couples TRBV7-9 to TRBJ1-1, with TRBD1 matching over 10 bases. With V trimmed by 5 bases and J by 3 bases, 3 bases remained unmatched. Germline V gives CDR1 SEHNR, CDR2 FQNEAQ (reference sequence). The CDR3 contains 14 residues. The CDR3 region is CASSTDRGDTEAFF. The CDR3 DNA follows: TGTGCCAGCAGCACGGACAGGGGGGACACTGAAGCTTTCTTT.

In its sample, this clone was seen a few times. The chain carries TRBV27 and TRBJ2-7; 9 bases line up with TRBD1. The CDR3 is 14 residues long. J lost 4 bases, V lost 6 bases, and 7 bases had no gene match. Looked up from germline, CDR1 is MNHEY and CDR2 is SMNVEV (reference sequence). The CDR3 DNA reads TGTGCCAGCAGATGGGAGACAGGGGGATACGAGCAGTACTTC. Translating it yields CASRWETGGYEQYF.

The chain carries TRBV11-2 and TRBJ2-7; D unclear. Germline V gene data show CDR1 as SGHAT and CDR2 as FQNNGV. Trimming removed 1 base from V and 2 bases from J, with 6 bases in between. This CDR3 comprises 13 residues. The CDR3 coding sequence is TGTGCCAGCAGCTTAGCGAGGACCTACGAGCAGTACTTC. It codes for CASSLARTYEQYF. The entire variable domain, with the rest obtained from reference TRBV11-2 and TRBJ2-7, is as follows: EAGVAQSPRYKIIEKRQSVAFWCNPISGHATLYWYQQILGQGPKLLIQFQNNGVVDDSQLPKDRFSAERLKGVDSTLKIQPAKLEDSAVYLCASSLARTYEQYFGPGTRLTVT.

CDR3 in DNA: TGCGCCAGCAGCTCTACTGGACAGGGGACGGGCACAGATACGCAGTATTTT. This translates into CASSSTGQGTGTDTQYF. This chain uses TRBV5-1 with TRBJ2-3; 9 positions match TRBD1. Germline trimming cut 3 bases from V and 1 base from J; bases unmatched to any gene: 9. This CDR3 region has 17 residues. Germline CDR1 SGHRS, CDR2 YFSETQ.

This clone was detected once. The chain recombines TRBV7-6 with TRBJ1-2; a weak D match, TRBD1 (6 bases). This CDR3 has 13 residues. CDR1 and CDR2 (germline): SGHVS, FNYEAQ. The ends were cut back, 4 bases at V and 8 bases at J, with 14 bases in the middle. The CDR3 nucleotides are TGTGCCAGCAGCTCGCAGGGGACGGGGGGCTACACCTTC. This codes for CASSSQGTGGYTF. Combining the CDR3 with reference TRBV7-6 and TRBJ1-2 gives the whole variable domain GAGVSQSPRYKVTKRGQDVALRCDPISGHVSLYWYRQALGQGPEFLTYFNYEAQQDKSGLPNDRFSAERPEGSISTLTIQRTEQRDSAMYRCASSSQGTGGYTFGSGTRLTVV.

CDR3 protein: CASSFIASYEQYF. Here the CDR3 DNA reads TGCGCCAGCAGCTTTATAGCGAGTTACGAGCAGTACTTC. The chain is built from TRBV5-1 and TRBJ2-7, with a possible D match to TRBD2 (5 bases). V gave up 2 bases and J gave up 4 bases, with 10 bases separating them. There are 13 residues in the CDR3. Per germline, CDR1 SGHRS and CDR2 YFSETQ.

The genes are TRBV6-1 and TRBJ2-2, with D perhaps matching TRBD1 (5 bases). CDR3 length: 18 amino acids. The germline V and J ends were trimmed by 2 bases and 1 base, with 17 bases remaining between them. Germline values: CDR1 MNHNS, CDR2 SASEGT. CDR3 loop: CASSEFQGPTLNTGELFF. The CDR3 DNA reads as TGTGCCAGCAGTGAATTTCAGGGTCCTACATTGAACACCGGGGAGCTGTTTTTT.

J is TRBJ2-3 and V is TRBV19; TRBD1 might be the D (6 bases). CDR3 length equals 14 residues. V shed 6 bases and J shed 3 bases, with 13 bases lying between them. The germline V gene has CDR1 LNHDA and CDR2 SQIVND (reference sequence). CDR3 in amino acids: CASRDGQGTDTQYF. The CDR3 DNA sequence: TGTGCCAGTAGAGATGGTCAGGGGACAGATACGCAGTATTTT.

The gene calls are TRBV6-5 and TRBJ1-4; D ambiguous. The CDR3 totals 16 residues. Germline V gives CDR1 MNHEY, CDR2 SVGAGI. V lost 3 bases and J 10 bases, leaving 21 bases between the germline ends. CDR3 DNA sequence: TGTGCCAGCAGTTATACCTATACATGGGGAGAAGTAAAACTGTTTTTT. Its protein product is CASSYTYTWGEVKLFF.

The CDR3 DNA reads as TGTGCCAGCAGCCACAGGGGGAACACTGAAGCTTTCTTT. As protein: CASSHRGNTEAFF. The chain couples TRBV7-8 to TRBJ1-1; TRBD1 matches at 7 bases. J was trimmed by 1 base and V by 5 bases; bases with no gene match: 1. The CDR3 covers 13 residues. Germline CDR1 is SGHVS and CDR2 is FQNEAQ.

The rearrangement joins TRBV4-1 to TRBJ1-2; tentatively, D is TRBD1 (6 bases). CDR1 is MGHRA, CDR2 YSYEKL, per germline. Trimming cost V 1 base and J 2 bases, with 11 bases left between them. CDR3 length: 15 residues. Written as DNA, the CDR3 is TGCGCCAGCAGCCAAGTATCTCAGGGGAACTATGGCTACACCTTC. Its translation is CASSQVSQGNYGYTF.

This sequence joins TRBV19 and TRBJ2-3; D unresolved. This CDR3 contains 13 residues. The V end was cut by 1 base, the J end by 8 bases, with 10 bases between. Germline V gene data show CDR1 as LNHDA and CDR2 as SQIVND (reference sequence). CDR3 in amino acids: CASSIARPGTQYF. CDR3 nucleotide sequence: TGTGCCAGTAGTATAGCCCGGCCGGGTACGCAGTATTTT.

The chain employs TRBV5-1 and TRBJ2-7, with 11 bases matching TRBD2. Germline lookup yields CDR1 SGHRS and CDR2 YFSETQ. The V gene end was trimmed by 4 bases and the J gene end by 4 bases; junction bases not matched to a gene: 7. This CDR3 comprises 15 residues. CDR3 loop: CASSLTSGDQYEQYF. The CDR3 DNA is TGCGCCAGCAGCCTGACTAGCGGGGACCAATACGAGCAGTACTTC.

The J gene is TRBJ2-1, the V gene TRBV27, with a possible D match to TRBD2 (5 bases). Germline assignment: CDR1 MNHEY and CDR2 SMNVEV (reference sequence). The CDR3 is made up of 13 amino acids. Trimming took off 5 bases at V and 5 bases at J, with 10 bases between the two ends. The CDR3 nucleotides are TGTGCCAGCAGTAATAGCGAACACAATGAGCAGTTCTTC. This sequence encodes CASSNSEHNEQFF.

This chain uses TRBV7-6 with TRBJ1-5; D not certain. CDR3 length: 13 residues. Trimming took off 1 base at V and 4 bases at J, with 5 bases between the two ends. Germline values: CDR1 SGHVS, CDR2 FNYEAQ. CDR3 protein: CASSLGPNQPQHF. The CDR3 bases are TGTGCCAGCAGCTTAGGGCCAAATCAGCCCCAGCATTTT.

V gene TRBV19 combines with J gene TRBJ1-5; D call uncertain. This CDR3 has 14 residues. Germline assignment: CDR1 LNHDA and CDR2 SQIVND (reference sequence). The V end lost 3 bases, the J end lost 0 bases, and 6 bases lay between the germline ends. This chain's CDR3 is CASSIGSSNQPQHF. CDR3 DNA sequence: TGTGCCAGTAGTATCGGGTCTAGCAATCAGCCCCAGCATTTT. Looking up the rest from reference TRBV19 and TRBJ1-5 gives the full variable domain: DGGITQSPKYLFRKEGQNVTLSCEQNLNHDAMYWYRQDPGQGLRLIYYSQIVNDFQKGDIAEGYSVSREKKESFPLTVTSAQKNPTAFYLCASSIGSSNQPQHFGDGTRLSIL.